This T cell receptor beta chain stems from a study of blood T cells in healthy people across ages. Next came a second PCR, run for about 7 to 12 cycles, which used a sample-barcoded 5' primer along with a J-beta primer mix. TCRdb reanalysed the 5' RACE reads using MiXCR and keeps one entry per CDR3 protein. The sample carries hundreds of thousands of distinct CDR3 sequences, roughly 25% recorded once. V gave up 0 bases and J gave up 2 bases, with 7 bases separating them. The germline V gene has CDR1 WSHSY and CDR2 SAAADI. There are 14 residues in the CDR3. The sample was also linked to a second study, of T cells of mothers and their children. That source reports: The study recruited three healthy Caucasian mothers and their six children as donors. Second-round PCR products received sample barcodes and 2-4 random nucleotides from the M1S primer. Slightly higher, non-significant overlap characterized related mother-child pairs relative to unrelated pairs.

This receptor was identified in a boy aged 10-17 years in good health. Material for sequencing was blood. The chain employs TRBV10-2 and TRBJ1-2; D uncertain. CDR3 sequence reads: CASSESQENYGYTF. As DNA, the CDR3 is TGCGCCAGCAGTGAGTCGCAGGAGAACTATGGCTACACCTTC.